The sequence of this T cell receptor (beta chain) was determined in a study of CD8 T cells in ankylosing spondylitis. TCRdb used MiXCR to reprocess the 5' RACE reads, holding one entry per CDR3 protein. The sample yields 100,000 to 150,000 distinct CDR3 sequences, approximately 10% seen once. The junction had 11 bases not matched to a gene; V was cut back by 2 bases and J by 6 bases. The CDR3 sequence is 15 residues long. Germline V gene lookup returns CDR1 DFQATT and CDR2 SNEGSKA (reference sequence). This clonotype came up many times. What was sequenced was blood, either unsorted or a sorted T cell fraction (not recorded which). This receptor was obtained from a female donor with ankylosing spondylitis or in good health (not recorded which). This chain connects TRBV20-1 to TRBJ1-1; 8 nucleotides line up with TRBD1. The CDR3 is CSARSPGQGIPEAFF. The DNA of the CDR3 is TGCAGTGCTAGATCTCCAGGACAGGGAATACCTGAAGCTTTCTTT.